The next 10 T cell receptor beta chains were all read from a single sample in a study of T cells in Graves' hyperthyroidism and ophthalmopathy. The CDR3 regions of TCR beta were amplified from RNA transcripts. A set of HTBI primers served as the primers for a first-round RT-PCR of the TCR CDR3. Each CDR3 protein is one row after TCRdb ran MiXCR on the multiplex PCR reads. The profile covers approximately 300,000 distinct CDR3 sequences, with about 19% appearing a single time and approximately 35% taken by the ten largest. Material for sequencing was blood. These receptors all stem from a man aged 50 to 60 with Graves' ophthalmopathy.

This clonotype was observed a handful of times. The CDR3 nucleotides read TGTGCCAGCAGCGCGAGCGGACTATTCTCCTACAATGAGCAGTTCTTC. Its translation is CASSASGLFSYNEQFF. J is TRBJ2-1 and V is TRBV7-3; D might be TRBD2 (6 bases). This CDR3 region has 16 residues. Between the trimmed V and J ends, which lost 5 bases and 0 bases, there was a span of 14 bases. Germline V CDR1 and CDR2: SGHTA, FQGTGA.

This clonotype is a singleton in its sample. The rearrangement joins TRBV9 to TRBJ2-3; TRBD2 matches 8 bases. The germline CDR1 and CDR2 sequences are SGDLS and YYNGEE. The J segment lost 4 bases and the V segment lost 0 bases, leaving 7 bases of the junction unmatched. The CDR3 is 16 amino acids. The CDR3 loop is CASSVEAGGPSDTQYF. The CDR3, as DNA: TGTGCCAGCAGCGTAGAGGCGGGAGGACCGTCAGATACGCAGTATTTT.

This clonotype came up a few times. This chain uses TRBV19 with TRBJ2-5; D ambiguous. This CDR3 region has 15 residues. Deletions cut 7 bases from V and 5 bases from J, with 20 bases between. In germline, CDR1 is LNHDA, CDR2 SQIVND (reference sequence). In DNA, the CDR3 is TGTGCCAGTAATCTCGGTGTTAGCAAGTCGGAGACCCAGTACTTC. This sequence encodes CASNLGVSKSETQYF. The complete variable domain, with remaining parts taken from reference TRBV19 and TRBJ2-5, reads DGGITQSPKYLFRKEGQNVTLSCEQNLNHDAMYWYRQDPGQGLRLIYYSQIVNDFQKGDIAEGYSVSREKKESFPLTVTSAQKNPTAFYLCASNLGVSKSETQYFGPGTRLLVL.

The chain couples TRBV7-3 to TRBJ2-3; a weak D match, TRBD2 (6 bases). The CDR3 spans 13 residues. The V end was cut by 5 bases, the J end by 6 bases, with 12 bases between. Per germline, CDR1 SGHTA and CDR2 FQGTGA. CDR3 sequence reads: CASSTNGGDTQYF. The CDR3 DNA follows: TGTGCCAGCAGCACGAACGGAGGGGATACGCAGTATTTT.

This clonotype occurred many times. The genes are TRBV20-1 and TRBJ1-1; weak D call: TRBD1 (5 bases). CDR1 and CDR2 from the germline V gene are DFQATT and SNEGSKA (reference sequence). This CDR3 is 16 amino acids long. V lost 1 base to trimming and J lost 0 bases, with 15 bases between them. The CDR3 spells CSARGGEDILNTEAFF. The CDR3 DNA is TGCAGTGCTAGAGGGGGGGAGGACATTTTGAACACTGAAGCTTTCTTT.

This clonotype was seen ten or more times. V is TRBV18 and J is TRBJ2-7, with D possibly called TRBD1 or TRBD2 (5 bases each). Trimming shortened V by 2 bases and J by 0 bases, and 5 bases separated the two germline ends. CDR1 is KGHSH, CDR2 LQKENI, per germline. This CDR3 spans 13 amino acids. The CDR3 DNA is TGTGCCAGCTCACCAGGGACCTCCTACGAGCAGTACTTC. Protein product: CASSPGTSYEQYF.

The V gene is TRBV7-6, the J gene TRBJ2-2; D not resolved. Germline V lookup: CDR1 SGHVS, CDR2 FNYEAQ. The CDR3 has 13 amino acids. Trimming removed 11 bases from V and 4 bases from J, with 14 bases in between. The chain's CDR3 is CASRPSGTGELFF. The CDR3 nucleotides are TGTGCCTCTAGGCCATCAGGCACCGGGGAGCTGTTTTTT.

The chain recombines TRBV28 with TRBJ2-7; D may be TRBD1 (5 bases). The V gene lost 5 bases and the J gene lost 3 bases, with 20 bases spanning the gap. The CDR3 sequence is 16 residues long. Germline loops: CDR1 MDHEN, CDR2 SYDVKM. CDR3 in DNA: TGTGCCAGCAGTCAGCAGGGTTTAGAGGTCTGCTACGAGCAGTACTTC. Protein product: CASSQQGLEVCYEQYF.

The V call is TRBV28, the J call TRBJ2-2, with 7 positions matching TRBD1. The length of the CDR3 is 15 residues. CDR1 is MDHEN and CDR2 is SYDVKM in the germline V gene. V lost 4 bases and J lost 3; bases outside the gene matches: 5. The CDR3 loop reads CASSYDRAHTGELFF. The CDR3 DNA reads TGTGCCAGCAGTTACGACAGGGCTCACACCGGGGAGCTGTTTTTT.

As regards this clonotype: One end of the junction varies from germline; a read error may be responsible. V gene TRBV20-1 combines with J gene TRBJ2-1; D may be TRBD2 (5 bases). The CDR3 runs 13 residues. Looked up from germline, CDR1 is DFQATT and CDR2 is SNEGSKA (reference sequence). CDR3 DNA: TGCAGTGCTTCGAACCCGCCGGGTTGGGAGCAGCTCTTC. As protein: CSASNPPGWEQLF.